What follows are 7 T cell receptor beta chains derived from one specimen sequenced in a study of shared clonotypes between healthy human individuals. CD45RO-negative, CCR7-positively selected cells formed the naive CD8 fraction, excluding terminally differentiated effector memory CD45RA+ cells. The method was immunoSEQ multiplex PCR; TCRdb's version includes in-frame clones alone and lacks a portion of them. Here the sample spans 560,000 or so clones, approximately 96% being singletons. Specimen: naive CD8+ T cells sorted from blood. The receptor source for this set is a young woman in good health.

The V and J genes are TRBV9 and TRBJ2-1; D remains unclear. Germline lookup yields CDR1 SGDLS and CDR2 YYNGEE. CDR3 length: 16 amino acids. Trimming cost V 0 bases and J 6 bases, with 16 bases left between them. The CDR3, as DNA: TGTGCCAGCAGCGTAGCTCTGGTGGCAAGCTTCAATGAGCAGTTCTTC. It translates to CASSVALVASFNEQFF. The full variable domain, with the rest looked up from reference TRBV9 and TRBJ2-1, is DSGVTQTPKHLITATGQRVTLRCSPRSGDLSVYWYQQSLDQGLQFLIQYYNGEERAKGNILERFSAQQFPDLHSELNLSSLELGDSALYFCASSVALVASFNEQFFGPGTRLTVL.

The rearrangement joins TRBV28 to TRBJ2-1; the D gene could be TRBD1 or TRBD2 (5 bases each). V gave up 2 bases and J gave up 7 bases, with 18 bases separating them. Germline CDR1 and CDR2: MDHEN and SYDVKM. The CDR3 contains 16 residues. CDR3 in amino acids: CASSLPWDGGWNEQFF. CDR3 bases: TGTGCCAGCAGTTTACCCTGGGACGGAGGATGGAATGAGCAGTTCTTC.

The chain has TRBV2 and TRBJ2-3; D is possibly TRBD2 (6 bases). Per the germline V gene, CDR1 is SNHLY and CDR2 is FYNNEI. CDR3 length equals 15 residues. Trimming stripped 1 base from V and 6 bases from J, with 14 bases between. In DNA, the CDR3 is TGTGCCAGCAGTGAAGGCGGGACCACTTTGGATACGCAGTATTTT. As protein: CASSEGGTTLDTQYF.

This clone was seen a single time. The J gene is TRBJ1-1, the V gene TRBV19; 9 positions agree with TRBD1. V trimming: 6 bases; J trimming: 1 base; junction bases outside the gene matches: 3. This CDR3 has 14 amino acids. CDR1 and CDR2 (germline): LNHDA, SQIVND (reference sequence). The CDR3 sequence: CASSGTGTNTEAFF. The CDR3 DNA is TGTGCCAGTAGCGGGACAGGGACGAACACTGAAGCTTTCTTT.

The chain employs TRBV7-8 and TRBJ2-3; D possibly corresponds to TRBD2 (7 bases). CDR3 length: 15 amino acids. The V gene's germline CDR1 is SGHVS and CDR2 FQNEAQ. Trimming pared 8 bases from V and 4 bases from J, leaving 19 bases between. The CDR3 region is CASERGPGGADTQYF. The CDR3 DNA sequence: TGTGCCAGCGAGCGGGGCCCGGGGGGCGCAGATACGCAGTATTTT.

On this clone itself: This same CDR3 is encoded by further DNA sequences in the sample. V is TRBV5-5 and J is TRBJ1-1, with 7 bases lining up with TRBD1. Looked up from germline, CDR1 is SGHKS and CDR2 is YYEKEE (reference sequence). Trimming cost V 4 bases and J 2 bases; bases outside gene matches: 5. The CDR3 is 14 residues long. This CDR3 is CASSLRQGNTEAFF. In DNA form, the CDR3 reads TGTGCCAGCAGCCTGAGACAGGGTAACACTGAAGCTTTCTTT.

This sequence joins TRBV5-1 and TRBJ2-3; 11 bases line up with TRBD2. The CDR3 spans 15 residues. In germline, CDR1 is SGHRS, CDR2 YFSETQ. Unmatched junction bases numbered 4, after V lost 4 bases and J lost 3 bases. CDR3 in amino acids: CASSVLAGETDTQYF. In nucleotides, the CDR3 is TGCGCCAGCAGCGTACTAGCGGGAGAAACAGATACGCAGTATTTT.